This TCR beta chain was retrieved from a study of PD-L1 blockade in urothelial cancer. Study summary: Samples of blood were analyzed 3 weeks (second dose) and 6 weeks after treatment start.

Profiled with immunoSEQ multiplex PCR; TCRdb holds only in-frame clones, not every one. The sample includes 35,000 or so clones, more than 80% of them seen just once. Time point described: peripheral blood 6 weeks after treatment start. CDR3 length: 15 amino acids. Germline CDR1 SGHDT, CDR2 YYEEEE. V was trimmed by 4 bases and J by 4 bases, leaving 15 bases between them. This clone has only a few counts. The V gene is TRBV5-6, the J gene TRBJ1-3, with no clear D. The sequence came from a man in his forties or fifties with urothelial cancer. The sample in question was PBMCs, obtained around atezolizumab (anti-PD-L1) treatment. The CDR3 sequence: CASSLGAEDGNTIYF. The CDR3 DNA follows: TGTGCCAGCAGCCTTGGAGCGGAGGACGGAAACACCATATATTTT.